Listed here are 19 T cell receptor beta chains from one sample, sequenced in a study of CD8+ T cells in alopecia areata. Following extraction, RNA underwent reverse transcription to cDNA, which served as the sequencing template. Using immunoSEQ multiplex PCR, the repertoire was profiled, and TCRdb retains in-frame clones only, with some absent. The sample yields around 290,000 clones, without any singletons. A panel of CD4, CD8alpha, NKG2D, NKG2ACE and other markers served to sort pooled cutaneous lymph node cells. Sequencing input: CD4+ T cells sorted from a lymph node. Source of these receptors: a C3H/HeJ mouse with alopecia areata. The strain bears MHC haplotype H2-k.

The sample holds a few counts of this clone. The gene names given are mouse names. The read stops 4 residues short of the end of the CDR3; the missing end is completed from the germline J gene. The rearrangement joins TRBV13-2 to TRBJ2-2; 12 bases map to TRBD1. J gave up 4 bases and V 4 bases, and 2 bases lay outside the gene matches. The CDR3 consists of 15 residues. Germline CDR1 NNHNN, CDR2 SYGAGS (reference sequence). Partial CDR3 DNA: TGTGCCAGCGGTTGGGACAGGGGGCCCACCGGG. This gives the protein CASGWDRGPTG. The CDR3 in full is CASGWDRGPTGQLYF.

This clone has a handful of counts. Each gene name is a mouse one. The read is 4 residues too short to cover the CDR3 end, so that end is filled in from the germline J gene. Other DNA variants within this sample encode the same CDR3. This rearrangement joins TRBV1 to TRBJ1-2; TRBD1 matches at 8 bases. Trimming took 1 base from V and 3 from J; bases not matched to a gene: 4. This CDR3 comprises 15 residues. Germline V CDR1 and CDR2: NSQYPW, LRSPGD (reference sequence). Incomplete CDR3 DNA: TGCACCTGCAGTGCAGGCCAGGGGGCCGACTCC. Its protein is CTCSAGQGADS. The entire CDR3 sequence reads CTCSAGQGADSDYTF.

In this sample, this clone turned up a few times. The genes and germline here are from mouse. The CDR3 end is not reached by the read, which stops 4 residues before it; the germline J gene fills it in. The same CDR3 arises from other DNA sequences in this sample as well. The V and J genes are TRBV13-3 and TRBJ1-2, with 9 bases matching TRBD1. This CDR3 is built from 14 residues. CDR1 and CDR2 from the germline V gene are NNHDY and SYVADS. With V trimmed by 4 bases and J by 3 bases, 4 bases remained unmatched. CDR3 DNA, as far as it was read: TGTGCCAGCAGTCACAGGGGGCGAGACTCC. The encoded protein is CASSHRGRDS. The whole CDR3 sequence is CASSHRGRDSDYTF.

This clone was counted between two and nine times. All gene names here are mouse names. The read stops 4 residues short of the end of the CDR3; the missing end is completed from the germline J gene. The chain carries TRBV13-3 and TRBJ2-1; 14 bases match TRBD2. J lost 3 bases, V lost 3 bases, and 2 bases had no gene match. The CDR3 length is 16 residues. Germline V gene lookup returns CDR1 NNHDY and CDR2 SYVADS. CDR3 loop: CASSGGLGGRYAEQFF. The DNA read from the CDR3 is TGTGCCAGCAGTGGGGGACTGGGGGGGCGCTATGCT.

About this clone itself: The genes are named according to mouse. The read finishes 4 residues shy of the CDR3 end, and the germline J gene is used to complete it. The genes are TRBV13-1 and TRBJ1-1; the match to TRBD1 covers 11 bases. CDR3 size: 16 residues. V shed 2 bases and J 1 base; nucleotides not matched to a gene: 4. Germline CDR1 and CDR2: NSHNY and SYGAGN. The covered CDR3 bases are TGTGCCAGCAGTGAACTCGGACAGGGGGCGAACACA. Residues: CASSELGQGANT. The full CDR3 protein is CASSELGQGANTEVFF.

This clone has only a few counts. The germline and genes are mouse ones. The read ends 4 residues shy of where the CDR3 ends; the end is completed using the germline J gene. This sequence joins TRBV1 and TRBJ2-2; TRBD1 matches at 7 bases. Per germline, CDR1 NSQYPW and CDR2 LRSPGD (reference sequence). The CDR3 consists of 16 residues. With V trimmed by 6 bases and J by 0 bases, 7 bases remained unmatched. CDR3 DNA (partial): TGCACCTGCAGCACAGGGACAGTCTCAAACACCGGG. Protein sequence: CTCSTGTVSNTG. The whole CDR3 is CTCSTGTVSNTGQLYF.

This clone has just a few counts. Mouse names are used for the genes. Read coverage stops 4 residues before the CDR3 terminus; the germline J gene supplies the remainder. This chain joins TRBV13-1 and TRBJ2-4, with 7 bases identical to TRBD1. V was clipped by 3 bases and J by 0 bases; unmatched bases: 4. Germline-derived CDR1 and CDR2 are NSHNY and SYGAGN. CDR3 length: 15 amino acids. The CDR3 loop is CASSAGQTSQNTLYF. The CDR3 bases that were read are TGTGCCAGCAGTGCGGGACAGACTAGTCAAAAC.

This clone was picked up a small number of times. Mouse gene names apply. The CDR3 end is not reached by the read, which stops 4 residues before it; the germline J gene fills it in. V usage is TRBV13-1 and J usage is TRBJ2-3; 9 nucleotides agree with TRBD1. CDR1 and CDR2 from the germline V gene are NSHNY and SYGAGN. V trimming: 0 bases; J trimming: 0 bases; junction bases outside the gene matches: 2. The CDR3 covers 16 residues. The CDR3 DNA, read in part, is TGTGCCAGCAGTGATGCGGGACAGGGTAGTGCAGAA. Translating it yields CASSDAGQGSAE. The entire CDR3 protein is CASSDAGQGSAETLYF.

This clone was observed a few times. Genes here carry mouse names. The CDR3 end falls 4 residues outside the read, so it is completed with the germline J gene. Other nucleotide sequences in the sample specify the same CDR3. This chain links TRBV1 with TRBJ2-7; 11 bases are shared with TRBD2. The CDR3 loop spans 15 amino acids. Germline values: CDR1 NSQYPW, CDR2 LRSPGD (reference sequence). The sequenced CDR3 bases are TGCACCTGCAGTGCAGATCGGACTGGGGGGTAT. Its protein product is CTCSADRTGGY. The CDR3 as a whole reads CTCSADRTGGYEQYF. The complete variable domain, with remaining parts taken from reference TRBV1 and TRBJ2-7, reads VTLLEQNPRWRLVPRGQAVNLRCILKNSQYPWMSWYQQDLQKQLQWLFTLRSPGDKEVKSLPGADYLATRVTDTELRLQVANMSQGRTLYCTCSADRTGGYEQYFGPGTRLTVL.

At least ten counts were recorded for this clone. Here the gene names and germline are mouse. Sequencing ends 4 residues short of the CDR3 end; the germline J gene provides the rest. Within the sample, other DNA sequences also encode this same CDR3. The chain links TRBV19 to TRBJ2-5; D is possibly TRBD2 (5 bases). The germline gives CDR1 FNHDT, CDR2 SITEND (reference sequence). The V end was cut by 8 bases, the J end by 3 bases, with 10 bases between. The CDR3 contains 12 residues. The sequenced part of the CDR3 DNA is TGTGCCAGTTCCCTGGGACAAGAC. This encodes CASSLGQD. The full CDR3 protein is CASSLGQDTQYF.

This clone came up a few times. Mouse names are used for the genes. The CDR3 end falls 4 residues outside the read, so it is completed with the germline J gene. The chain recombines TRBV1 with TRBJ2-2; weak D call: TRBD1 (6 bases). V lost 2 bases and J 1 base, leaving 11 bases between the germline ends. CDR1 is NSQYPW and CDR2 is LRSPGD in the germline V gene (reference sequence). This CDR3 spans 16 amino acids. The CDR3 DNA, read in part, is TGCACCTGCAGTGCACTCGGACAGAAAAACACCGGG. This sequence encodes CTCSALGQKNTG. The full-length CDR3 reads as CTCSALGQKNTGQLYF.

This clone occurred a few times. Genes here carry mouse names. The read stops 4 residues short of the end of the CDR3; the missing end is completed from the germline J gene. Within the sample, other DNA sequences also encode this same CDR3. V usage is TRBV31 and J usage is TRBJ2-2; 11 bases align to TRBD1. The germline gives CDR1 GKSSPN, CDR2 SITVG. V was clipped by 3 bases and J by 4 bases; unmatched bases: 1. This CDR3 is 14 amino acids long. The CDR3 sequence: CAWSGTGGTGQLYF. The CDR3 DNA, read in part, is TGTGCCTGGAGCGGGACAGGGGGCACCGGG.

This clone was picked up a small number of times. Each gene name is a mouse one. The read comes to an end 4 residues before the CDR3 does, leaving the germline J gene to fill in the end. V and J are TRBV5 and TRBJ1-1, with 8 bases fitting TRBD1. CDR3 size: 14 residues. V lost 3 bases, J lost 1 base, and 1 base stayed unmatched. Germline V CDR1 and CDR2: LGHNA, YNLKQL (reference sequence). The CDR3 bases that were read are TGTGCCAGCAGCCAGACAGGGGAAAACACA. Translated, it gives CASSQTGENT. The CDR3, in full, reads CASSQTGENTEVFF.

To note about this clone: Mouse names are used for the genes. The read falls 4 residues short of the CDR3 end, and the missing part is taken from the germline J gene. The rearrangement joins TRBV13-3 to TRBJ2-7; D is ambiguous. Looked up from germline, CDR1 is NNHDY and CDR2 is SYVADS. This CDR3 spans 12 amino acids. The CDR3 protein is CASSDFRDEQYF. The sequenced part of the CDR3 DNA is TGTGCCAGCAGTGATTTTAGGGAT.

Regarding this clone: The genes and germline here are from mouse. With the read ending 4 residues before the CDR3 end, the germline J gene is used to fill in that end. This chain links TRBV1 with TRBJ2-3; 8 bases match TRBD2. J was trimmed by 0 bases and V by 1 base; bases with no gene match: 3. Germline V gives CDR1 NSQYPW, CDR2 LRSPGD (reference sequence). The CDR3 covers 16 residues. CDR3 bases read: TGCACCTGCAGTGCAGGACTGGGGCGTAGTGCAGAA. Protein product: CTCSAGLGRSAE. Given in full, the CDR3 is CTCSAGLGRSAETLYF. The full variable domain, rest sourced from reference TRBV1 and TRBJ2-3, is VTLLEQNPRWRLVPRGQAVNLRCILKNSQYPWMSWYQQDLQKQLQWLFTLRSPGDKEVKSLPGADYLATRVTDTELRLQVANMSQGRTLYCTCSAGLGRSAETLYFGSGTRLTVL.

On this clone itself: Here the gene names and germline are mouse. Sequencing ends 4 residues short of the CDR3 end; the germline J gene provides the rest. This sample includes further DNA sequences coding for the same CDR3. The J gene is TRBJ1-1, the V gene TRBV5; 7 nucleotides match TRBD1. The CDR3 length is 12 residues. The V gene's germline CDR1 is LGHNA and CDR2 YNLKQL (reference sequence). The covered CDR3 bases are TGTGCCAGCAGCCCGGGACAGACA. Amino acid sequence: CASSPGQT. The entire CDR3 sequence reads CASSPGQTEVFF.

Remarks on this clone: Gene labels here are mouse ones. The read halts 4 residues ahead of the CDR3 end, with the missing end drawn from the germline J gene. This sequence joins TRBV31 and TRBJ2-5; 7 bases align to TRBD2. Germline CDR1 GKSSPN, CDR2 SITVG. The CDR3 sequence is 15 residues long. The trim removed 0 bases at V and 2 bases at J, leaving 5 bases unmatched. The covered CDR3 bases are TGTGCCTGGAGTCTTCCACTGGGGCCCCAAGAC. Translated, it gives CAWSLPLGPQD. In full, the CDR3 is CAWSLPLGPQDTQYF.

This clone has more than one count but fewer than ten. Gene labels here are mouse ones. The read falls 4 residues short of the CDR3 end, and the missing part is taken from the germline J gene. The chain couples TRBV19 to TRBJ1-4, with D possibly TRBD1 on 6 matching bases. Germline CDR1 and CDR2: FNHDT and SITEND (reference sequence). The CDR3 is made up of 14 amino acids. This chain's CDR3 is CASSIPDRSERLFF. CDR3 DNA, as far as it was read: TGTGCCAGCAGTATACCCGACAGGAGCGAA.

A note on this clone: The gene symbols are mouse symbols. With the read ending 4 residues before the CDR3 end, the germline J gene is used to fill in that end. The V and J genes are TRBV19 and TRBJ2-1; 11 bases map to TRBD1. This CDR3 has 16 amino acids. Germline V gives CDR1 FNHDT, CDR2 SITEND (reference sequence). Trimming at V came to 2 bases and at J to 3 bases, leaving 4 bases not matched to a gene. CDR3 amino acids: CASSIPGQGVYAEQFF. CDR3 DNA, as far as it was read: TGTGCCAGCAGTATTCCGGGACAGGGGGTCTATGCT.